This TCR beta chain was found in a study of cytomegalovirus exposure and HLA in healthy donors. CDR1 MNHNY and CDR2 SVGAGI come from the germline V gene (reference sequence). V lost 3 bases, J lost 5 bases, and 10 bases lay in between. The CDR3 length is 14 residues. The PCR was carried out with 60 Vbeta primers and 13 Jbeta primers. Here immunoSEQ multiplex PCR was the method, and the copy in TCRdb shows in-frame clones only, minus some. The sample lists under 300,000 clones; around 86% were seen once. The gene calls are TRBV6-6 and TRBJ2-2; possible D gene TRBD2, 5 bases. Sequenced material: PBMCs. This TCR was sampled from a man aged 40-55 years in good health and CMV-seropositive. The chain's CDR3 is CASSYGLPTGELFF. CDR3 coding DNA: TGTGCCAGCAGTTATGGACTCCCTACCGGGGAGCTGTTTTTT.